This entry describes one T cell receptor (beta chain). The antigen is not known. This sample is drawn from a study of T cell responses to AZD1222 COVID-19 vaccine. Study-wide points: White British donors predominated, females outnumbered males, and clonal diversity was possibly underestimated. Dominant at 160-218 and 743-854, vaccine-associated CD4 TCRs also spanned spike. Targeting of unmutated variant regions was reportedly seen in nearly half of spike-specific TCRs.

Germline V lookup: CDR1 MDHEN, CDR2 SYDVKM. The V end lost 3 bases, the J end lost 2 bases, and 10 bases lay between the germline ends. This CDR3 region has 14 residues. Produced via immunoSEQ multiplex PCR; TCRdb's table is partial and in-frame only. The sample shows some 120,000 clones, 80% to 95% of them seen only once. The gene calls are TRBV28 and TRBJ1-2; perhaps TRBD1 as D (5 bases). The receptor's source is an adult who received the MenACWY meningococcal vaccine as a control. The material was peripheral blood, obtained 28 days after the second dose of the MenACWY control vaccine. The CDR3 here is CASSFIGGNYGYTF. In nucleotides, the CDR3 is TGTGCCAGCAGTTTTATTGGGGGGAACTATGGCTACACCTTC.